This paragraph covers one T cell receptor beta chain sequence. This CDR3 has 17 amino acids. Trimming took off 0 bases at V and 4 bases at J, with 19 bases between the two ends. Germline CDR1 ENHRY, CDR2 SYGVKD. The sample comes from a study of blood T cells in healthy people across ages. For the second PCR, which ran for 7 to 11 cycles, a sample-barcoded 5' primer and a J-beta primer mix were used. TCRdb analysed the 5' RACE reads with MiXCR anew, one entry per CDR3 protein. The sample yields 780,000 or so distinct CDR3 sequences, more than 55% seen once. Sequenced sample: blood. The clonotype was recovered from a man between 35 and 55 years old in good health. The chain carries TRBV10-3 and TRBJ2-7; D possibly corresponds to TRBD1 (5 bases). The CDR3 nucleotides are TGTGCCATCAGTGAGTCAGACTGGGGCGACTTGGGGTACGAGCAGTACTTC. Translated: CAISESDWGDLGYEQYF.